The TCR beta chain under discussion was sequenced for a study of T cell responses to AZD1222 COVID-19 vaccine. About the study: Pooling of second doses given at about 4 or about 12 weeks was done. Findings and caveats of the study: Spike-specific TCRs gained breadth and depth after people received two AZD1222 doses. Only six individuals given AZD1222 were seropositive at baseline. Donors were largely white British and mainly female; clonal diversity was possibly underestimated.

A note on this clone: Its specificity is unknown.

The repertoire was sequenced with immunoSEQ multiplex PCR; TCRdb's copy has only in-frame clones and lacks some. The sample lists 200,000 or so clones, 80% to 90% occurring once. From germline, CDR1 is GTSNPN and CDR2 SVGIG (reference sequence). The CDR3 spans 15 residues. V lost 0 bases and J 10 bases, leaving 16 bases between the germline ends. This sequence joins TRBV30 and TRBJ1-6, with D possibly matching TRBD1 (6 bases). The sample was peripheral blood, taken on day 0 of AZD1222 vaccination. This receptor was identified in an adult in good health. DNA for the CDR3: TGTGCCTGGAGTGTACATGGGGGGCTTCGATCACCCCTCCACTTT. This encodes CAWSVHGGLRSPLHF.